This TCR beta chain was recorded in a study of blood T cell dynamics during melanoma immunotherapy. The wider study: First-line therapy was either pembrolizumab or nivolumab with ipilimumab for metastatic melanoma.

The CDR3 is 13 residues long. The germline V gene encodes CDR1 LNHNV and CDR2 YYDKDF (reference sequence). Trimming took off 2 bases at V and 8 bases at J, with 10 bases between the two ends. As for this clone: Its antigen is not identified.

A fixed DNA input of 300 to 350 ng was used per bulk PBMC sample. The method was immunoSEQ multiplex PCR; TCRdb's version includes in-frame clones alone and lacks a portion of them. This table holds around 5,000 clones, more than 75% found once. Study results and caveats: It remained unknown if the driving T cell clones were melanoma-specific. At W3, later disease-control patients showed bifurcated PBMC repertoire changes, unlike progressors.

Time point of the sample: pre-treatment baseline. Sequenced material: blood, taken from a patient treated with checkpoint blockade. The sequence derives from a human donor with melanoma. The chain joins TRBV15 to TRBJ2-1; no clear D gene. This CDR3 reads CATSRPRGDEQFF. The CDR3 DNA is TGTGCCACCAGCAGACCCCGCGGAGATGAGCAGTTCTTC.